The clone carrying this T cell receptor (beta chain) was counted only a few times. Its target is not known. The data originate from a study of identical twins. Study-wide results and caveats: Within cord blood, abundant beta clonotypes carried fewer insertions, but memory repertoires showed no such trend. Conclusions rested on cross-sectional statistics rather than following the same donors. Out-of-frame alpha sequences shared by twins were enriched for low generation probability. Invariant cells of the MAIT and iNKT types might have partly distorted the zero-insertion analyses.

The V segment lost 2 bases and the J segment 5 bases; nucleotides outside the gene matches: 7. Germline CDR1 and CDR2: SGHRS and YFSETQ. CDR3 size: 16 residues. TCRdb processed the 5' RACE reads anew with MiXCR; each CDR3 protein has one entry. The table has some 560,000 distinct CDR3 sequences, 7.5% to 10% seen once. These data are also associated with another study on yellow fever vaccine responses in identical twins.

Sequences were obtained from PBMCs. This TCR derives from a woman aged 18-29 years in good health. The V call is TRBV5-1, the J call TRBJ2-1, with TRBD2 matching over 10 bases. In DNA form, the CDR3 reads TGCGCCAGCAGCTTCTCTAGCGGGGGACCCAACAATGAGCAGTTCTTC. This translates into CASSFSSGGPNNEQFF.